These 15 T cell receptor beta chains were all obtained from the same sample, sequenced in a study of blood T cell repertoires in COVID-19. Libraries were prepared by immunoSEQ multiplex PCR; TCRdb keeps only in-frame clonotypes and omits some of them. The table has about 370,000 clones, roughly nine tenths seen once. The sample consisted of PBMCs or T cells enriched from blood (not recorded which). These receptors all come from a woman aged 40 to 50 who had been exposed to COVID-19.

The chain recombines TRBV7-8 with TRBJ1-1, with 9 bases identical to TRBD1. The CDR3 runs to 13 residues. J lost 4 bases, V lost 5 bases, and 2 bases had no gene match. Germline V CDR1 and CDR2: SGHVS, FQNEAQ. The CDR3 region is CASSRTGVTEAFF. CDR3 DNA: TGTGCCAGCAGCCGGACAGGGGTCACTGAAGCTTTCTTT.

The chain has TRBV7-2 and TRBJ1-2; TRBD1 aligns across 8 bases. With 4 bases clipped from V and 4 bases from J, the junction kept 5 bases outside the gene matches. This CDR3 spans 14 amino acids. The germline CDR1 and CDR2 sequences are SGHTA and FQGNSA. CDR3: CASSSRTGFYGYTF. CDR3 nucleotides: TGTGCCAGCAGCTCGCGGACAGGGTTCTATGGCTACACCTTC. The full variable domain, rest sourced from reference TRBV7-2 and TRBJ1-2, is GAGVSQSPSNKVTEKGKDVELRCDPISGHTALYWYRQSLGQGLEFLIYFQGNSAPDKSGLPSDRFSAERTGGSVSTLTIQRTQQEDSAVYLCASSSRTGFYGYTFGSGTRLTVV.

The chain carries TRBV9 and TRBJ1-6; D not resolved. The V end lost 0 bases, the J end lost 9 bases, and 10 bases lay between the germline ends. The CDR3 consists of 14 residues. Per the germline V gene, CDR1 is SGDLS and CDR2 is YYNGEE. The CDR3, as DNA: TGTGCCAGCAGCGTAGTGGAGGGTGTTTCACCCCTCCACTTT. Translation: CASSVVEGVSPLHF.

V usage is TRBV19 and J usage is TRBJ1-2, with TRBD1 matching over 8 bases. V shed 9 bases and J 2 bases; nucleotides not matched to a gene: 11. CDR3 length: 15 amino acids. Looked up from germline, CDR1 is LNHDA and CDR2 is SQIVND (reference sequence). This CDR3 is CASRISDRANYGYTF. CDR3 DNA sequence: TGTGCCAGCAGAATATCGGACAGGGCCAACTATGGCTACACCTTC.

This sequence joins TRBV14 and TRBJ2-5; D might be TRBD1 (6 bases). Germline-derived CDR1 and CDR2 are SGHDN and FVKESK. This CDR3 contains 12 residues. The V gene lost 6 bases and the J gene lost 6 bases, with 11 bases spanning the gap. CDR3 sequence (DNA): TGTGCCAGCAGTCAGGGGTGGAAGACCCAGTACTTC. Amino acids: CASSQGWKTQYF.

The chain joins TRBV5-4 to TRBJ1-2, with 7 bases identical to TRBD1. The CDR3 spans 13 residues. J was trimmed by 8 bases and V by 7 bases; bases with no gene match: 11. CDR1 is SGHNT and CDR2 is YYREEE in the germline V gene (reference sequence). The CDR3 protein is CASLRDRAEGYTF. DNA of the CDR3: TGTGCCAGCTTGCGAGACAGGGCCGAGGGCTACACCTTC.

The chain couples TRBV7-8 to TRBJ2-3; 13 nucleotides align to TRBD2. The CDR3 is 21 residues long. V dropped 0 bases and J dropped 0; count of bases not matched to a gene: 12. Germline CDR1 and CDR2: SGHVS and FQNEAQ. This chain's CDR3 is CASSLASTSGGLESSTDTQYF. The CDR3 DNA sequence: TGTGCCAGCAGCTTAGCGTCGACTAGCGGGGGGCTAGAGAGTAGCACAGATACGCAGTATTTT. The full variable domain, completed using reference TRBV7-8 and TRBJ2-3, is GAGVSQSPRYKVAKRGQDVALRCDPISGHVSLFWYQQALGQGPEFLTYFQNEAQLDKSGLPSDRFFAERPEGSVSTLKIQRTQQEDSAVYLCASSLASTSGGLESSTDTQYFGPGTRLTVL.

The J gene is TRBJ1-2, the V gene TRBV4-3, with TRBD1 matching over 9 bases. J lost 11 bases, V lost 3 bases, and 10 bases had no gene match. Germline V gene sequence: CDR1 LGHNA, CDR2 YSLEER. The CDR3 sequence is 14 residues long. Written as DNA, the CDR3 is TGCGCCAGCAGCCAGAACACAGGGGGCCGTGGTTACACCTTC. Translated, it gives CASSQNTGGRGYTF.

In its sample, this clone was seen a few times. The chain has TRBV5-1 and TRBJ2-1, with 7 bases lining up with TRBD2. The CDR3 is 12 amino acids. V trimming: 4 bases; J trimming: 9 bases; junction bases outside the gene matches: 4. Per the germline V gene, CDR1 is SGHRS and CDR2 is YFSETQ. CDR3 coding DNA: TGCGCCAGCAGCGTGGAGCGGGGTGAGCAGTTCTTC. Encoded protein: CASSVERGEQFF.

This clone was found a few times. The rearrangement uses TRBV9 and TRBJ1-5, with a tentative D call TRBD1 (5 bases). V lost 0 bases to trimming and J lost 3 bases, with 7 bases between them. Germline V gene lookup returns CDR1 SGDLS and CDR2 YYNGEE. CDR3 length: 14 residues. DNA for the CDR3: TGTGCCAGCAGCGTAGGGGGCGACAATCAGCCCCAGCATTTT. Translation gives CASSVGGDNQPQHF.

The chain is built from TRBV29-1 and TRBJ1-5, with D hard to call. Trimming took off 8 bases at V and 6 bases at J, with 20 bases between the two ends. The CDR3 runs to 14 residues. From germline, CDR1 is SQVTM and CDR2 ANQGSEA. The CDR3 nucleotides are TGCAGCCCTGATACGGGGAAAAACGGTCAGCCCCAGCATTTT. Protein sequence: CSPDTGKNGQPQHF.

The gene calls are TRBV21-1 and TRBJ2-1; the D call in the table, TRBD2, was not verified against the DNA. TRBV21-1 is marked as a pseudogene. The CDR3 runs to 16 residues. For the CDR3, the DNA is TGTGCCAGCAGCAAAAGAGGGCTAGCGGGAAACAATGAGCAGTTCTTC. The encoded protein is CASSKRGLAGNNEQFF.

As to this clone: The sample contains more than one DNA sequence encoding this CDR3. This chain connects TRBV7-2 to TRBJ2-3; 12 bases are a match to TRBD2. This CDR3 spans 17 amino acids. CDR1 SGHTA and CDR2 FQGNSA come from the germline V gene. Unmatched junction bases numbered 3, after V lost 1 base and J lost 1 base. DNA of the CDR3: TGTGCCAGCAGCTTAGTATCTAGCGGGGGGGGCACAGATACGCAGTATTTT. Its protein is CASSLVSSGGGTDTQYF.

The chain carries TRBV7-8 and TRBJ1-5; 9 nucleotides match TRBD1. The junction had 11 bases not matched to a gene; V was cut back by 5 bases and J by 0 bases. The V gene's germline CDR1 is SGHVS and CDR2 FQNEAQ. CDR3 length: 18 residues. The CDR3 loop reads CASSQIRDRVYSNQPQHF. CDR3 coding DNA: TGTGCCAGCAGCCAAATCCGGGACAGGGTGTATAGCAATCAGCCCCAGCATTTT.

This clone was found once. This sequence joins TRBV19 and TRBJ1-2, with TRBD1 as a possible D gene (5 bases). With 1 base removed from V and 4 bases from J, the gap between germline ends came to 10 bases. The CDR3 runs 14 residues. Per germline, CDR1 LNHDA and CDR2 SQIVND (reference sequence). The CDR3 DNA sequence: TGTGCCAGTAGTATAGCGTCGACAGTCTATGGCTACACCTTC. Its translation is CASSIASTVYGYTF.